The subject of this entry is one T cell receptor beta chain. Repertoires were generated with immunoSEQ multiplex PCR, while TCRdb's copy carries only in-frame clones and drops some. The sample comprises 150,000 or so clones, 88% of which are singletons, and 3% to 3.5% rests with the top ten. This sample stems from a study of T cell responses to AZD1222 COVID-19 vaccine. This sample comprised peripheral blood, obtained on day 0 of AZD1222 vaccination. The receptor was isolated from an adult in good health.

The CDR3 sequence is CASSVAFTDTQYF. CDR3 bases: TGTGCCAGCAGCGTAGCCTTCACAGATACGCAGTATTTT. The chain employs TRBV9 and TRBJ2-3; D gene ambiguous. Germline CDR1 and CDR2: SGDLS and YYNGEE. Trimming removed 0 bases at V and 2 bases at J, with 4 bases between. The CDR3 contains 13 residues.